The present T cell receptor beta chain was sequenced within a study of T cell responses to AZD1222 COVID-19 vaccine. As for the study in general: Analyses pooled second doses at about 4 or about 12 weeks. Notes on the study in general: As reported, nearly half of all spike-specific TCRs target variant regions that are unmutated. Spike-specific TCR breadth and depth were elevated following two AZD1222 doses. CD4 TCRs associated with vaccination spanned spike, dominating at 160-218 and 743-854.

Here immunoSEQ multiplex PCR was the method, and the copy in TCRdb shows in-frame clones only, minus some. This sample has about 49,000 clones, with approximately 80% found just once. Concerning this clone itself: The antigen remains undetermined.

The CDR3 covers 16 residues. Losses at the gene ends were 1 base for V and 2 bases for J; bases not matched to a gene: 3. Looked up from germline, CDR1 is MNHEY and CDR2 is SVGEGT. The sequence was obtained from an adult in good health. The chain uses TRBV6-2 or TRBV6-3 and TRBJ2-1; 9 positions agree with TRBD2. The starting material was peripheral blood, obtained on day 0 of AZD1222 vaccination. As DNA, the CDR3 is TGTGCCAGCAGTTACTACGGACTAGCGACCTACAATGAGCAGTTCTTC. This translates into CASSYYGLATYNEQFF.